This T cell receptor (beta chain) originates from a study of B cell selection in AIRE deficiency. In germline, CDR1 is LNHDA, CDR2 SQIVND (reference sequence). The length of the CDR3 is 14 residues. Data came from immunoSEQ multiplex PCR; TCRdb stores just in-frame clones and leaves some out. The data hold more than 25,000 clones, with around 95% observed a single time. Sorting defined conventional CD4 T cells as CD4+CD127+. Healthy unrelated donors supplied the control samples. As concerns this clone: The antigen remains unidentified. Sequence at one end of the junction differs from germline and may be a read error.

Study-wide points: Shorter CDR3s marked shared Treg sequences, biased toward few non-templated insertions. Of approximately 3,600 shared Treg TCRbeta sequences, roughly 31% were healthy-donor-only and around 9.5% patient-only. Healthy Tconv contained about 37% of shared healthy Treg sequences; only TCRbeta sequenced.

The rearrangement uses TRBV19 and TRBJ1-3, with 8 bases aligning to TRBD1. The receptor was derived from a human donor in good health. The sample comprised CD4+CD127+ conventional T cells sorted from PBMCs. CDR3 loop: CVSSIRGPGNTIYF. The CDR3, as DNA: TGTGTCAGTAGTATCAGGGGGCCCGGAAACACCATATATTTT.